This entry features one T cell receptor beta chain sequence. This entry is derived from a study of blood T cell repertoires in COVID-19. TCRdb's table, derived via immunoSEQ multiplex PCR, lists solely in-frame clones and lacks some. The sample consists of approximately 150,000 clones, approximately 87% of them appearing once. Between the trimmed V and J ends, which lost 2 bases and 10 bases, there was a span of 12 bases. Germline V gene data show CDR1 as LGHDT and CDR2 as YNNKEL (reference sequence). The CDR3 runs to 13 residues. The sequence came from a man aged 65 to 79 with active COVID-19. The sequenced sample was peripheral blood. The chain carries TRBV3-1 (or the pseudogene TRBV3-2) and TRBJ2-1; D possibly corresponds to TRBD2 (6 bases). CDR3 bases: TGTGCCAGCAGCCAATCTAGGCGGGAAGAGCAGTTCTTC. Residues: CASSQSRREEQFF.